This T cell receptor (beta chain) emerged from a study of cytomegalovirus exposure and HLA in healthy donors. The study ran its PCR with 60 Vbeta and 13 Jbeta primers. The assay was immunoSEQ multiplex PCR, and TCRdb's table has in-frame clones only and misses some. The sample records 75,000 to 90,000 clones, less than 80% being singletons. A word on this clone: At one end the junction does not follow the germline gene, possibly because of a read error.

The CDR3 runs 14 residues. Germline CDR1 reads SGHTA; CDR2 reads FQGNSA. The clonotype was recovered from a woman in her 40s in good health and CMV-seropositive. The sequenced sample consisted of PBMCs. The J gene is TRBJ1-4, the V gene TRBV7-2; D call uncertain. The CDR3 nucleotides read TGTGCCAGCAGCGTGACGGCAACTAGTGAAAAACTGTTTTTT. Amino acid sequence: CASSVTATSEKLFF. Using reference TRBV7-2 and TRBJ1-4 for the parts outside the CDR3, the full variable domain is GAGVSQSPSNKVTEKGKDVELRCDPISGHTALYWYRQSLGQGLEFLIYFQGNSAPDKSGLPSDRFSAERTGGSVSTLTIQRTQQEDSAVYLCASSVTATSEKLFFGSGTQLSVL.